Below are 26 T cell receptor beta chains sequenced from a single sample in a study of regulatory T cells in long-lasting Graves disease. Time point noted: newly diagnosed GD, antithyroid drugs for less than 3 months. Isolated PBMC RNA provided the starting material for the TCR library. The TCR beta library used iRepertoire HTBI primers with Arm-PCR amplification of CDR3. A single record per CDR3 protein comes from TCRdb applying MiXCR to the multiplex PCR reads. The repertoire holds a few hundred thousand distinct CDR3 sequences, with around 17% as singletons. The same data also contributed to another study, on T cells in Graves' hyperthyroidism and ophthalmopathy.

The input for sequencing was peripheral blood mononuclear cells (PBMCs), taken at new diagnosis, from a patient treated with antithyroid drugs. These receptors originate from a man aged 40-49 years with Graves disease.

This clonotype was counted at least ten times. The V and J genes are TRBV30 and TRBJ2-7; tentative D call: TRBD2 (6 bases). Germline values: CDR1 GTSNPN, CDR2 SVGIG (reference sequence). The CDR3 length is 14 residues. The ends were cut back, 0 bases at V and 0 bases at J, with 9 bases in the middle. CDR3: CAWSVGGASYEQYF. In nucleotides, the CDR3 is TGTGCCTGGAGTGTTGGCGGGGCCTCCTACGAGCAGTACTTC.

The chain carries TRBV20-1 and TRBJ2-1, with 8 bases matching TRBD1. V dropped 0 bases and J dropped 6; count of bases not matched to a gene: 10. Germline V gene sequence: CDR1 DFQATT, CDR2 SNEGSKA (reference sequence). The CDR3 is 16 residues long. Here the CDR3 reads CSARDGQGHLFNEQFF. The CDR3 DNA follows: TGCAGTGCTAGAGATGGACAGGGCCATCTTTTCAATGAGCAGTTCTTC.

In nucleotides, the CDR3 is TGTGCCAGTAGTACCAACCTCAATCAGCCCCAGCATTTT. Translated: CASSTNLNQPQHF. This chain connects TRBV19 to TRBJ1-5; no reliable D call. Germline V gives CDR1 LNHDA, CDR2 SQIVND (reference sequence). The V end was cut by 4 bases, the J end by 3 bases, with 7 bases between. CDR3 size: 13 residues.

In its sample, this clonotype was seen a few times. The V gene is TRBV29-1, the J gene TRBJ1-2; TRBD1 might be the D (6 bases). The V gene's germline CDR1 is SQVTM and CDR2 ANQGSEA. V lost 7 bases, J lost 8 bases, and 17 bases lay in between. The CDR3 is 12 residues long. The CDR3 nucleotides are TGCAGCGCCGTGAGACAGGTCGAAGGCTACACCTTC. Its protein product is CSAVRQVEGYTF.

Worth noting for this clonotype: A read error is possible here, since a much larger clone lies one base away. The chain carries TRBV28 and TRBJ1-1; 7 nucleotides line up with TRBD1. The germline CDR1 and CDR2 sequences are MDHEN and SYDVKM. The CDR3 contains 15 residues. V was clipped by 5 bases and J by 0 bases; unmatched bases: 6. The CDR3 bases are TGTGCCAGCAGTGACAGGGTGCAAATGAACACTGAAGCTTTCTTT. Protein: CASSDRVQMNTEAFF.

This clonotype was counted between two and nine times. This chain joins TRBV6-1 and TRBJ2-7, with TRBD1 identical over 9 bases. The CDR3 sequence is 14 residues long. V shed 6 bases and J 2 bases; nucleotides not matched to a gene: 5. Germline CDR1 and CDR2: MNHNS and SASEGT. DNA for the CDR3: TGTGCCAGCAGCTGGGACAGGGATCCCTACGAGCAGTACTTC. Its protein is CASSWDRDPYEQYF.

This clonotype was detected ten times or more. This chain links TRBV29-1 with TRBJ2-5; D tentatively fits TRBD1 or TRBD2 (5 bases each). Between the trimmed V and J ends, which lost 6 bases and 4 bases, there was a span of 18 bases. Germline-derived CDR1 and CDR2 are SQVTM and ANQGSEA. The CDR3 totals 14 residues. CDR3 DNA: TGCAGCGTCGCTTCCGGGACCTTTGGAGAGACCCAGTACTTC. Translating gives CSVASGTFGETQYF.

With regard to this clonotype: A much larger clonotype is one base distant, so this may be a read error. The chain uses TRBV20-1 and TRBJ2-5; perhaps TRBD2 as D (7 bases). Germline values: CDR1 DFQATT, CDR2 SNEGSKA (reference sequence). The CDR3 totals 13 residues. The V end was cut by 6 bases, the J end by 11 bases, with 22 bases between. Here the CDR3 reads CSAVSGGSREQYF. CDR3 DNA sequence: TGCAGTGCCGTGTCGGGGGGCTCTCGTGAGCAGTACTTC.

This clonotype appeared a few times. The chain employs TRBV10-3 and TRBJ1-5, with D tentatively TRBD1 (5 bases). V was clipped by 7 bases and J by 0 bases, with 7 bases between them. The CDR3 extends over 13 amino acids. The V gene's germline CDR1 is ENHRY and CDR2 SYGVKD. The DNA of the CDR3 is TGTGCCATCACCAGGGATAGCAATCAGCCCCAGCATTTT. Amino acid sequence: CAITRDSNQPQHF.

This clonotype was counted many times. The chain combines TRBV4-2 with TRBJ1-3, with 7 bases lining up with TRBD1. The CDR3 is 17 residues long. Trimming cost V 1 base and J 2 bases; bases outside gene matches: 8. The germline CDR1 and CDR2 sequences are LGHNA and YNFKEQ. The CDR3 DNA sequence: TGTGCCAGCAGCCAAGGATCGACAGGGAGGACTGGAAACACCATATATTTT. This translates into CASSQGSTGRTGNTIYF.

This clonotype was detected a few times. The CDR3 nucleotides are TGTGCCAGCAGCCAAGACCCCTGGGACGTGATCTACGAGCAGTACTTC. This encodes CASSQDPWDVIYEQYF. The gene calls are TRBV4-2 and TRBJ2-7; D is possibly TRBD1 or TRBD2 (5 bases each). The V gene lost 0 bases and the J gene lost 3 bases, with 15 bases spanning the gap. CDR3 length: 16 residues. Germline loops: CDR1 LGHNA, CDR2 YNFKEQ.

The rearrangement links TRBV3-1 to TRBJ2-6; tentative D call: TRBD1 (6 bases). The CDR3 has 17 amino acids. CDR1 is LGHDT and CDR2 is YNNKEL in the germline V gene (reference sequence). V lost 1 base and J 0 bases, leaving 10 bases between the germline ends. CDR3 sequence: CASSQGTGFSGANVLTF. The CDR3 coding sequence is TGTGCCAGCAGCCAAGGAACAGGGTTCTCTGGGGCCAACGTCCTGACTTTC.

The V call is TRBV11-2, the J call TRBJ2-6; 14 nucleotides align to TRBD2. This CDR3 contains 17 residues. V was pared by 3 bases and J by 3 bases, with 1 base of the junction left unmatched. CDR1 is SGHAT, CDR2 FQNNGV, per germline. CDR3 sequence reads: CASSLGLAGDGANVLTF. The CDR3 DNA follows: TGTGCCAGCAGCTTGGGACTAGCGGGGGATGGGGCCAACGTCCTGACTTTC.

V usage is TRBV20-1 and J usage is TRBJ1-2, with D perhaps TRBD1 (5 bases). Trimming cost V 0 bases and J 8 bases, with 13 bases left between them. Germline V gene data show CDR1 as DFQATT and CDR2 as SNEGSKA (reference sequence). This CDR3 spans 13 amino acids. The CDR3 loop is CSARDLGTVGYTF. The CDR3 nucleotides are TGCAGTGCTAGAGATTTGGGGACCGTAGGCTACACCTTC.

This clonotype was counted many times. This sequence joins TRBV5-4 and TRBJ2-3; 7 bases agree with TRBD1. The trim removed 5 bases at V and 0 bases at J, leaving 9 bases unmatched. The V gene's germline CDR1 is SGHNT and CDR2 YYREEE (reference sequence). The CDR3 extends over 16 amino acids. CDR3 sequence (DNA): TGTGCCAGCAGTCGCGCGAGGGACAGAAGCACAGATACGCAGTATTTT. It is translated as CASSRARDRSTDTQYF.

This clonotype was seen repeatedly, ten times or more. The chain is built from TRBV28 and TRBJ1-5; D may be TRBD1 (6 bases). The germline V and J ends were trimmed by 10 bases and 6 bases, with 19 bases remaining between them. The CDR3 contains 14 residues. Germline V gives CDR1 MDHEN, CDR2 SYDVKM. The CDR3 loop reads CATARGASRQPQHF. The DNA of the CDR3 is TGTGCCACCGCCCGGGGGGCGTCGCGTCAGCCCCAGCATTTT.

This clonotype was counted ten times or more. The CDR3: CASSGTEQYF. The CDR3 nucleotides are TGTGCCAGCAGCGGGACCGAGCAGTACTTC. This sequence joins TRBV7-2 and TRBJ2-7; D is perhaps TRBD1 or TRBD2 (5 bases each). The germline V and J ends were trimmed by 5 bases and 6 bases, with 5 bases remaining between them. Looked up from germline, CDR1 is SGHTA and CDR2 is FQGNSA. There are 10 residues in the CDR3. Combining the CDR3 with reference TRBV7-2 and TRBJ2-7 gives the whole variable domain GAGVSQSPSNKVTEKGKDVELRCDPISGHTALYWYRQSLGQGLEFLIYFQGNSAPDKSGLPSDRFSAERTGGSVSTLTIQRTQQEDSAVYLCASSGTEQYFGPGTRLTVT.

The V call is TRBV20-1, the J call TRBJ2-1, with 15 bases fitting TRBD2. Germline V gives CDR1 DFQATT, CDR2 SNEGSKA (reference sequence). The CDR3 contains 17 residues. With 0 bases clipped from V and 5 bases from J, the junction kept 5 bases outside the gene matches. CDR3: CSAREGLAGGRHNEQFF. DNA for the CDR3: TGCAGTGCTAGAGAAGGACTAGCGGGGGGGCGACACAATGAGCAGTTCTTC.

Notes on this clonotype: With a much larger clone just one base away, this may be a read error. V gene TRBV7-2 combines with J gene TRBJ2-1; D is perhaps TRBD2 (7 bases). The germline CDR1 and CDR2 sequences are SGHTA and FQGNSA. This CDR3 has 14 amino acids. The V end was cut by 0 bases, the J end by 8 bases, with 11 bases between. Here the CDR3 DNA reads TGTGCCAGCAGCTTAGCGGGGGGGCCCGATGAGCAGTTCTTC. Protein product: CASSLAGGPDEQFF.

This clonotype was picked up many times. The CDR3 coding sequence is TGTGCCAGCAGCCTAAATGAAGAAGGGGGAGGGTATGGCTACACCTTC. Its translation is CASSLNEEGGGYGYTF. The chain uses TRBV6-1 and TRBJ1-2; D may be TRBD1 (6 bases). CDR3 length equals 16 residues. V lost 6 bases and J lost 5, with 22 bases in between. Germline V gives CDR1 MNHNS, CDR2 SASEGT.

The gene calls are TRBV11-1 and TRBJ2-7; perhaps TRBD2 as D (6 bases). The CDR3 loop spans 14 amino acids. V was cut by 6 bases and J by 6 bases, with 18 bases left in between. CDR1 SGHAT and CDR2 FQDESV come from the germline V gene (reference sequence). CDR3 in amino acids: CASRVSETRGEQYF. For the CDR3, the DNA is TGTGCCAGCAGAGTTTCCGAGACTAGGGGCGAGCAGTACTTC.

This clonotype was seen at least ten times. The chain uses TRBV18 and TRBJ1-4; unclear D gene. Germline V gene data show CDR1 as KGHSH and CDR2 as LQKENI. This CDR3 spans 13 amino acids. V was cut by 2 bases and J by 8 bases, with 9 bases left in between. Here the CDR3 reads CASSPGLWEKLFF. In DNA, the CDR3 is TGTGCCAGCTCACCAGGATTGTGGGAAAAACTGTTTTTT.

This clonotype was seen a handful of times. This sequence joins TRBV27 and TRBJ2-7; unclear D gene. The ends were cut back, 6 bases at V and 2 bases at J, with 11 bases in the middle. CDR3 length: 13 amino acids. Germline V CDR1 and CDR2: MNHEY, SMNVEV (reference sequence). The CDR3 loop is CASRSTAAYEQYF. The CDR3 region has the DNA TGTGCCAGCAGGTCTACAGCAGCCTACGAGCAGTACTTC.

The chain links TRBV9 to TRBJ2-1; 7 nucleotides line up with TRBD1. The CDR3 consists of 15 residues. Germline CDR1 is SGDLS and CDR2 is YYNGEE. The J segment lost 3 bases and the V segment lost 0 bases, leaving 3 bases of the junction unmatched. CDR3 amino acids: CASSVVGDSYNEQFF. The DNA of the CDR3 is TGTGCCAGCAGCGTAGTCGGGGACAGCTACAATGAGCAGTTCTTC.

The sample holds many counts of this clonotype. The chain carries TRBV2 and TRBJ2-3; D not resolved. The length of the CDR3 is 12 residues. V shed 11 bases and J shed 4 bases, with 13 bases lying between them. The V gene's germline CDR1 is SNHLY and CDR2 FYNNEI. CDR3 sequence: CAGGVGPDTQYF. CDR3 in DNA: TGTGCCGGTGGGGTAGGACCAGATACGCAGTATTTT.

This clonotype has ten or more counts. J is TRBJ2-1 and V is TRBV3-1; TRBD1 agrees at 7 bases. Trimming at V came to 4 bases and at J to 15 bases, leaving 15 bases not matched to a gene. The CDR3 is made up of 14 amino acids. Looked up from germline, CDR1 is LGHDT and CDR2 is YNNKEL (reference sequence). CDR3 coding DNA: TGTGCCAGCAGCCTAAAACAGGGGCTGGGGGTTCTGTTCTTC. Its protein is CASSLKQGLGVLFF.